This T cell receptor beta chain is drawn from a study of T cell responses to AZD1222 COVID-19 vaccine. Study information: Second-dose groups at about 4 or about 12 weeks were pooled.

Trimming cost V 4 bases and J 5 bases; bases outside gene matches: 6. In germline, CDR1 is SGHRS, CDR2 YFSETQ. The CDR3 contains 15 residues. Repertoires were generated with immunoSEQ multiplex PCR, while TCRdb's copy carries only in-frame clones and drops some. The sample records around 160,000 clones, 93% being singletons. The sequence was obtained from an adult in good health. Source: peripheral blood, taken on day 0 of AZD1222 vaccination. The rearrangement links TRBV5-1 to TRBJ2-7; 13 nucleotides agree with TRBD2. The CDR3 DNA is TGCGCCAGCAGCATAGGGACTAGCGGGACCAACGAGCAGTACTTC. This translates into CASSIGTSGTNEQYF.